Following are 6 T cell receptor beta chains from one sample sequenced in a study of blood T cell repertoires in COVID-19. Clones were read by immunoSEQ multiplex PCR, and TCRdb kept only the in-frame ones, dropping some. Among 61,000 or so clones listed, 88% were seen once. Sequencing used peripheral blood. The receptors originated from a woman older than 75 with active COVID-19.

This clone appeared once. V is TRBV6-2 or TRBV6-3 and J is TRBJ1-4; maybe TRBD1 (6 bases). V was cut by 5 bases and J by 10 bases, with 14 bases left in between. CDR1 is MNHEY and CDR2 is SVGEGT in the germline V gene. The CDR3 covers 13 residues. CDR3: CASSTTGSRKLFF. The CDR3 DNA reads TGTGCCAGCAGTACGACAGGTTCGCGAAAACTGTTTTTT.

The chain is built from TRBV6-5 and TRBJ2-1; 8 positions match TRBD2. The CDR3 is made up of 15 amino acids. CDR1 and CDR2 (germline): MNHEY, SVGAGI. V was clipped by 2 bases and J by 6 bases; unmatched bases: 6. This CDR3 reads CASSYRGGSINEQFF. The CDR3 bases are TGTGCCAGCAGTTACCGGGGGGGGTCAATCAATGAGCAGTTCTTC.

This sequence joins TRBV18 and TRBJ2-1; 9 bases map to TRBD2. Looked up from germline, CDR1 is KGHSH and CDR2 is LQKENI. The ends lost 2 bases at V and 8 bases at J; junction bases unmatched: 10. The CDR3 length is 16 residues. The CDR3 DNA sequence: TGTGCCAGCTCACCATATCCGCGGGGGGGCCCCGATGAGCAGTTCTTC. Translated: CASSPYPRGGPDEQFF.

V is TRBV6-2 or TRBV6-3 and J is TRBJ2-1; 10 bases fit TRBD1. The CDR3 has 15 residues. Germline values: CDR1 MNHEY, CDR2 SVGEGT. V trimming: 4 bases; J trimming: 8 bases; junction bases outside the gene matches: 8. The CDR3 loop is CASSSRDRGGDEQFF. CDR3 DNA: TGTGCCAGCAGTTCTCGGGACAGGGGTGGAGATGAGCAGTTCTTC.

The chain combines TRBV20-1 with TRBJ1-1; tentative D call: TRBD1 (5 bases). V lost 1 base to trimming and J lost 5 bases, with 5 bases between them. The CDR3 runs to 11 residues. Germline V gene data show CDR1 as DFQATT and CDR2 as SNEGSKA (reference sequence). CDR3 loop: CSARAGTEAFF. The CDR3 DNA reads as TGCAGTGCTAGAGCAGGGACTGAAGCTTTCTTT.

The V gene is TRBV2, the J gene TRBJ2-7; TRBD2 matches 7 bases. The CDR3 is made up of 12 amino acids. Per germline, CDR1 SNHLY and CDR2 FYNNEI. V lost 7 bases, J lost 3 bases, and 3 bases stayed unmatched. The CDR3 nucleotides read TGTGCCAGCACGGGAGGACACTACGAGCAGTACTTC. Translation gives CASTGGHYEQYF.